This T cell receptor delta chain appears in the sequencing data of a study of γδ T cells in repeated Plasmodium falciparum infection. TCRdb re-called the multiplex PCR reads with CATT. The sample lists around 46,000 delta-chain clones; over 1.5% were seen once. Material for sequencing was gamma-delta T cells from blood. This sequence was found in a pool of human donors (malaria-infected and uninfected, not separated).

The CDR3 region is CALGEGPGGGWGGYTDKLIF. DNA of the CDR3: TGTGCTCTTGGAGAAGGGCCGGGGGGGGGATGGGGGGGATACACCGATAAACTCATCTTT. Here the J gene is TRDJ1 and the V gene is not called; the table's D call TRDD3 went unverified against the DNA. CDR3 size: 20 residues.